A single sample is the source of the 16 T cell receptor beta chains below, sequenced in a study of blood T cell repertoires in COVID-19. Profiled with immunoSEQ multiplex PCR; TCRdb holds only in-frame clones, not every one. This table has about 270,000 clones, over 75% appearing once. The sample comprised PBMCs or T cells enriched from blood (not recorded which). All receptors come from a young woman who had recovered from COVID-19.

This chain connects TRBV5-4 to TRBJ2-3; tentative D call: TRBD2 (8 bases). CDR1 is SGHNT and CDR2 is YYREEE in the germline V gene (reference sequence). V was shortened by 9 bases and J by 6 bases, with 20 bases between the two germline ends. This CDR3 spans 14 amino acids. For the CDR3, the DNA is TGTGCCACCGCCCGGGCGGGGGGACAGGATACGCAGTATTTT. Its protein product is CATARAGGQDTQYF.

The CDR3 reads CASSLQGGSGNTIYF. In DNA, the CDR3 is TGTGCCAGCAGCTTACAGGGAGGCTCTGGAAACACCATATATTTT. The rearrangement joins TRBV7-9 to TRBJ1-3; possibly TRBD1 for D (5 bases). Deletions cut 2 bases from V and 0 bases from J, with 8 bases between. Germline assignment: CDR1 SEHNR and CDR2 FQNEAQ (reference sequence). There are 15 residues in the CDR3.

V is TRBV5-4 and J is TRBJ2-5, with TRBD1 identical over 10 bases. Germline CDR1 reads SGHNT; CDR2 reads YYREEE (reference sequence). This CDR3 comprises 15 residues. Unmatched junction bases numbered 8, after V lost 4 bases and J lost 5 bases. The CDR3 region has the DNA TGTGCCAGCAGCCAAGGACAGGGGGAATTCGAGACCCAGTACTTC. Its protein product is CASSQGQGEFETQYF.

V is TRBV2 and J is TRBJ1-5; weak D call: TRBD1 (5 bases). Germline lookup yields CDR1 SNHLY and CDR2 FYNNEI. V lost 1 base, J lost 6 bases, and 10 bases lay in between. This CDR3 spans 14 amino acids. CDR3 coding DNA: TGTGCCAGCAGTGAAGGGGGGGGATTTCAGCCCCAGCATTTT. It is translated as CASSEGGGFQPQHF.

This sequence joins TRBV7-9 and TRBJ1-2; D call uncertain. The CDR3 contains 15 residues. Germline loops: CDR1 SEHNR, CDR2 FQNEAQ (reference sequence). Trimming shortened V by 1 base and J by 0 bases, and 9 bases separated the two germline ends. As DNA, the CDR3 is TGTGCCAGCAGCTTAGTACAGAGTACTAACTATGGCTACACCTTC. Protein sequence: CASSLVQSTNYGYTF.

As to this clone: The same CDR3 also results from other DNA sequences found in this sample. The chain has TRBV9 and TRBJ1-2; the match to TRBD1 covers 7 bases. CDR3 length: 13 residues. Germline CDR1 and CDR2: SGDLS and YYNGEE. V dropped 0 bases and J dropped 6; count of bases not matched to a gene: 2. CDR3 in DNA: TGTGCCAGCAGCGTAGGACAGGGCCATGGCTACACCTTC. Translation: CASSVGQGHGYTF.

The chain recombines TRBV19 with TRBJ2-3, with 12 nucleotides matching TRBD2. The CDR3 has 17 residues. The J segment lost 0 bases and the V segment lost 3 bases, leaving 4 bases of the junction unmatched. Germline CDR1 is LNHDA and CDR2 is SQIVND (reference sequence). CDR3 nucleotide sequence: TGTGCCAGTAGTATGGTCACTAGCGGGGGGAGCACAGATACGCAGTATTTT. The encoded protein is CASSMVTSGGSTDTQYF.

This chain uses TRBV30 with TRBJ2-2, with TRBD1 as a possible D gene (5 bases). CDR3 length: 13 residues. Germline loops: CDR1 GTSNPN, CDR2 SVGIG (reference sequence). With 0 bases removed from V and 8 bases from J, the gap between germline ends came to 10 bases. CDR3 residues: CAWSVLTAGELFF. In nucleotides, the CDR3 is TGTGCCTGGAGTGTACTGACAGCTGGGGAGCTGTTTTTT.

The chain uses TRBV19 and TRBJ2-7, with TRBD2 matching over 12 bases. V gave up 7 bases and J gave up 2 bases; unmatched junction bases: 9. The CDR3 length is 16 residues. Germline-derived CDR1 and CDR2 are LNHDA and SQIVND (reference sequence). CDR3 in amino acids: CASKPQTSGGTYEQYF. The CDR3 DNA is TGTGCCAGTAAGCCTCAGACTAGCGGGGGAACCTACGAGCAGTACTTC.

This chain's CDR3 is CASSQVWTGNSQPQHF. CDR3 coding DNA: TGCGCCAGCAGCCAAGTATGGACTGGGAACAGTCAGCCCCAGCATTTT. V is TRBV4-1 and J is TRBJ1-5; D unclear. The CDR3 has 16 residues. V lost 1 base and J 6 bases, leaving 16 bases between the germline ends. Germline-derived CDR1 and CDR2 are MGHRA and YSYEKL.

The V call is TRBV29-1, the J call TRBJ1-1, with 7 bases fitting TRBD1. The CDR3 runs to 15 residues. J gave up 3 bases and V 6 bases, and 13 bases lay outside the gene matches. Germline CDR1 is SQVTM and CDR2 is ANQGSEA. The CDR3 is CSVDGRGRGDTEAFF. The CDR3 nucleotides are TGCAGCGTGGACGGTAGGGGGCGCGGGGACACTGAAGCTTTCTTT.

This chain uses TRBV7-6 with TRBJ1-1, with 9 positions matching TRBD1. Trimming at V came to 1 base and at J to 1 base, leaving 10 bases not matched to a gene. In germline, CDR1 is SGHVS, CDR2 FNYEAQ. This CDR3 contains 18 residues. CDR3 bases: TGTGCCAGCAGCTTAGGGGTTCGGGGACAGGGTCGGAACACTGAAGCTTTCTTT. Protein sequence: CASSLGVRGQGRNTEAFF.

The chain uses TRBV6-5 and TRBJ1-1; D remains ambiguous. Looked up from germline, CDR1 is MNHEY and CDR2 is SVGAGI. With 0 bases removed from V and 1 base from J, the gap between germline ends came to 9 bases. The CDR3 consists of 15 residues. The chain's CDR3 is CASSYSWEGNTEAFF. The DNA for the CDR3 is TGTGCCAGCAGTTACTCCTGGGAGGGGAACACTGAAGCTTTCTTT.

The chain is built from TRBV7-9 and TRBJ1-2; 9 nucleotides line up with TRBD1. The germline gives CDR1 SEHNR, CDR2 FQNEAQ (reference sequence). Unmatched junction bases numbered 8, after V lost 6 bases and J lost 3 bases. The CDR3 totals 15 residues. The CDR3 sequence: CASSLTTGGHYGYTF. The CDR3 region has the DNA TGTGCCAGCAGTTTAACAACAGGGGGCCACTATGGCTACACCTTC.

This clone has only a few counts. The V call is TRBV15, the J call TRBJ2-7, with TRBD1 matching over 10 bases. Losses at the gene ends were 7 bases for V and 3 bases for J; bases not matched to a gene: 3. Looked up from germline, CDR1 is LNHNV and CDR2 is YYDKDF (reference sequence). The CDR3 extends over 13 amino acids. For the CDR3, the DNA is TGTGCCACCAAGAGGGACAGGGGCTACGAGCAGTACTTC. Protein: CATKRDRGYEQYF.

The V gene is TRBV6-5, the J gene TRBJ1-1, with 8 nucleotides matching TRBD1. V was clipped by 5 bases and J by 7 bases; unmatched bases: 6. The CDR3 contains 13 residues. In germline, CDR1 is MNHEY, CDR2 SVGAGI. CDR3 DNA: TGTGCCAGCAGTCCTCCACAGGGGGGTGAAGCTTTCTTT. The encoded protein is CASSPPQGGEAFF.